This record concerns one TCR beta chain sequence. This clonotype has just a few counts. Its target antigen remains unknown. Base qualities are not recorded, but no much larger clone differs from it by a single base. The data were obtained in a study of T-cell reconstitution after alpha-beta-depleted transplantation in children (dated by TCRdb to the mid-2010s). Concerning the study at large: Using TCR repertoire profiling, the study quantitatively followed how T-cell immune reconstitution unfolded in children after TCRalphabeta/CD19-depleted allogeneic hematopoietic cell transplantation.

V and J lose 8 bases and 3 bases, and a span of 12 bases separates them. The CDR3 holds 13 amino acids from the cysteine to the phenylalanine. The DNA shown is the 39-base CDR3, in frame from base 1. The library was obtained by PCR. TCRdb names Illumina HiSeq 2500 as the instrument used. Molecular barcoding was employed in the preparation of TCR libraries, with unique molecular identifiers being used to normalize TCRbeta repertoire quantification. TCRdb trimmed public reads at Q25 via fastp, called clones via MiXCR and kept in-frame beta chains. For every CDR3 protein sequence, its rows merge into one entry that carries the most common genes and DNA. Present in this sample are 500,000 to 600,000 distinct CDR3 sequences, about 16% of which were seen just once. Less than 4% of the sample lies in the top ten.

Recombination joined TRBV12-3 or TRBV12-4 with TRBJ2-3, and perhaps TRBD2 as D gene, on 5 matching bases. The clonotype originates from a human donor who donated a stem cell graft to a child with acute lymphoblastic leukemia. The starting material was PBMCs from the stem cell graft donor, obtained from the stem cell graft. The DNA reads as follows: TGTGCCAGCCGGGCTCGGGGAACAGATACGCAGTATTTT. The translation is CASRARGTDTQYF.